Here is one T cell receptor (beta chain) with its context. Its target is unknown. This sample was included in a study of T cells in Graves' hyperthyroidism and ophthalmopathy. Overall study findings and caveats: Most expanded thyroid clonotypes above 0.001 also appeared in blood.

Patients having uncontrolled infection, another autoimmune disease, pregnancy or lactation were not included. Clinical symptoms, serum thyroxine, TRAb, thyroid ultrasound and orbital computed tomography established diagnosis. Amplification targeted TCR beta CDR3 regions from RNA transcripts. In the first-round RT-PCR of the TCR CDR3, the HTBI primer set was used. TCRdb independently ran MiXCR on the multiplex PCR reads; one entry per CDR3 protein. The sample holds more than 500,000 distinct CDR3 sequences, roughly 45% seen once. This TCR derives from an adult woman with Graves' disease, either hyperthyroidism or ophthalmopathy (not recorded which). The sequenced sample was peripheral blood or thyroid tissue (not recorded which).

As DNA, the CDR3 is TGTGCCAGCAGCCAGGGGACCGGTACAAGAAAACTGTTTTTT. Protein: CASSQGTGTRKLFF. The chain carries TRBV7-8 and TRBJ1-4; maybe TRBD1 (6 bases). Trimming took off 5 bases at V and 10 bases at J, with 17 bases between the two ends. The length of the CDR3 is 14 residues. Germline V lookup: CDR1 SGHVS, CDR2 FQNEAQ.